A single sample is the source of the 14 T cell receptor beta chains below, sequenced in a study of T cells after somatic rescue of genetic block (dated by TCRdb to the early 2020s). Libraries were constructed by the immunoSEQ multiplex PCR assay. This immuneACCESS table, as held by TCRdb, lists in-frame sequences with V and J called but not all clones. Of the missing ones, under half trace to an unresolved V gene in checked studies; the others have no known cause. This sample is represented by 14,000 to 15,000 clones; roughly two thirds of them were singletons. Together, the top ten hold 14% of the sample. The sample consisted of peripheral blood mononuclear cells (PBMCs). These receptors were taken from a boy between 10 and 17 years old.

At least ten counts were recorded for this clone. V usage is TRBV10-3 and J usage is TRBJ1-1, with 8 bases that match TRBD1. Germline V lookup: CDR1 ENHRY, CDR2 SYGVKD. V shed 6 bases and J 1 base; nucleotides not matched to a gene: 4. The CDR3 totals 14 residues. DNA for the CDR3: TGTGCCATCAGGGACAGGGAGGGGAACACTGAAGCTTTCTTT. It is translated as CAIRDREGNTEAFF.

This clone was seen a few times. The V and J genes are TRBV5-5 and TRBJ2-7; unclear D gene. This CDR3 is built from 15 residues. Germline CDR1 is SGHKS and CDR2 is YYEKEE (reference sequence). The V and J ends lost 3 bases and 2 bases respectively, with 15 bases between them. The CDR3 DNA reads TGTGCCAGCAGCTATAACGAACTAACTGCCTACGAGCAGTACTTC. Translated, it gives CASSYNELTAYEQYF.

This clone was detected only once. The chain uses TRBV7-9 and TRBJ2-7; tentative D call: TRBD1 (5 bases). V lost 2 bases to trimming and J lost 2 bases, with 10 bases between them. The length of the CDR3 is 14 residues. Germline-derived CDR1 and CDR2 are SEHNR and FQNEAQ (reference sequence). The CDR3 nucleotides are TGTGCCAGCAGCTTACCCAGGGAACCCTACGAGCAGTACTTC. Protein sequence: CASSLPREPYEQYF.

This sequence joins TRBV7-9 and TRBJ2-2; D gene uncertain. This CDR3 has 15 residues. Trimming shortened V by 2 bases and J by 1 base, and 8 bases separated the two germline ends. Germline lookup yields CDR1 SEHNR and CDR2 FQNEAQ (reference sequence). CDR3 in DNA: TGTGCCAGCAGCTTATTTACTCTGAACACCGGGGAGCTGTTTTTT. Protein: CASSLFTLNTGELFF.

By share, this clone counts as medium-sized. The J gene is TRBJ2-4, the V gene TRBV10-3; no clear D gene. The CDR3 is 15 residues long. The V end was cut by 0 bases, the J end by 8 bases, with 14 bases between. The germline CDR1 and CDR2 sequences are ENHRY and SYGVKD. The DNA of the CDR3 is TGTGCCATCAGTGAGTCCGGTTTTACTGGAGACATTCAGTACTTC. Encoded protein: CAISESGFTGDIQYF.

This chain links TRBV6-6 with TRBJ2-7; D not resolved. Trimming removed 6 bases from V and 3 bases from J, with 12 bases in between. The CDR3 sequence is 13 residues long. From germline, CDR1 is MNHNY and CDR2 SVGAGI (reference sequence). The CDR3 DNA reads as TGTGCCAGCAGACCCCCCGGTGGCTACGAGCAGTACTTC. Encoded protein: CASRPPGGYEQYF.

The chain employs TRBV28 and TRBJ1-5, with D possibly matching TRBD1 (6 bases). Trimming stripped 3 bases from V and 8 bases from J, with 17 bases between. The CDR3 spans 15 residues. CDR1 MDHEN and CDR2 SYDVKM come from the germline V gene. CDR3 loop: CASSFNTGRIKPQHF. Written as DNA, the CDR3 is TGTGCCAGCAGTTTTAATACAGGGAGGATAAAGCCCCAGCATTTT.

This clone was seen a single time. This rearrangement joins TRBV5-1 to TRBJ1-4, with D maybe TRBD1 (5 bases). This CDR3 spans 15 amino acids. Germline CDR1 and CDR2: SGHRS and YFSETQ. V dropped 2 bases and J dropped 8 bases, with 16 bases sitting between them. CDR3 nucleotides: TGCGCCAGCAGCTTCGGGCAGGGAAGGAGAGAAAAACTGTTTTTT. Translating it yields CASSFGQGRREKLFF.

The genes are TRBV27 and TRBJ2-5; TRBD1 aligns across 9 bases. The J call may be incorrect, as the DNA end agrees better with TRBJ2-7. This CDR3 contains 16 residues. Germline V gene data show CDR1 as MNHEY and CDR2 as SMNVEV (reference sequence). The CDR3 here is CASSLPTGGPIYEQYF. The CDR3 DNA reads as TGTGCCAGCAGTCTCCCGACAGGGGGTCCTATCTACGAGCAGTACTTC.

The chain's CDR3 is CASSLVETQYF. The CDR3 DNA is TGTGCCAGCAGCTTGGTAGAGACCCAGTACTTC. The chain is built from TRBV7-9 and TRBJ2-5; D ambiguous. This CDR3 has 11 amino acids. Germline CDR1 SEHNR, CDR2 FQNEAQ (reference sequence). The V end was cut by 3 bases, the J end by 4 bases, with 3 bases between.

The chain links TRBV5-1 to TRBJ1-1, with TRBD1 matching 10 bases. The CDR3 sequence is 15 residues long. Germline CDR1 SGHRS, CDR2 YFSETQ. The junction had 3 bases not matched to a gene; V was cut back by 0 bases and J by 4 bases. CDR3 sequence: CASSLADRGPTEAFF. As DNA, the CDR3 is TGCGCCAGCAGCTTGGCCGACAGGGGGCCCACTGAAGCTTTCTTT.

This clone ranks as medium-sized. The genes are TRBV18 and TRBJ2-3; TRBD2 matches at 11 bases. From germline, CDR1 is KGHSH and CDR2 LQKENI. CDR3 length: 17 amino acids. V was pared by 2 bases and J by 1 base, with 5 bases of the junction left unmatched. CDR3 DNA: TGTGCCAGCTCACCAATACTAGCGGGAGTGGGCACAGATACGCAGTATTTT. Its protein product is CASSPILAGVGTDTQYF.

This chain links TRBV6-6 with TRBJ1-2, with 7 bases matching TRBD1. The CDR3 covers 13 residues. Germline loops: CDR1 MNHNY, CDR2 SVGAGI (reference sequence). The V gene end was trimmed by 2 bases and the J gene end by 5 bases; junction bases not matched to a gene: 2. The CDR3 reads CASSYRRGYGYTF. The CDR3 DNA reads as TGTGCCAGCAGTTACCGCAGGGGGTATGGCTACACCTTC.

This clone was picked up one time. The rearrangement uses TRBV18 and TRBJ2-1, with D possibly being TRBD1 (5 bases). V was pared by 3 bases and J by 4 bases, with 10 bases between. This CDR3 comprises 14 residues. Germline assignment: CDR1 KGHSH and CDR2 LQKENI. The CDR3 here is CASSPSTGYNEQFF. The CDR3 nucleotides read TGTGCCAGCTCACCTTCCACAGGTTACAATGAGCAGTTCTTC.